This is a list of T cell receptor beta chains from one sample in a study of T cell changes during pregnancy in multiple sclerosis. This table comes from immunoSEQ multiplex PCR, and its TCRdb copy is limited to in-frame clones, with some not included. Of fewer than 140,000 clones in the sample, under 95% were seen once. Sequenced material: peripheral blood, taken before pregnancy. These receptor sequences come from a female donor with multiple sclerosis, enrolled in a pregnancy study. Each CDR3 is given with its conserved first and last residue. Each record gives: D gene, V gene, clone size, J gene, CDR3 protein, CDR3 DNA. The D gene is left open where the match is weak. Part of the rows lack a size; the others show once, few, many or a class for expanded clones.

.	TRBV6-5	.	TRBJ2-2	CASSAWGETGELFF	TGTGCCAGCAGCGCGTGGGGGGAGACCGGGGAGCTGTTTTTT
.	TRBV28	.	TRBJ1-1	CASTRRENTEAFF	TGTGCCAGCACTCGCAGGGAGAACACTGAAGCTTTCTTT
TRBD2	TRBV7-6	.	TRBJ2-5	CASSPTSFGFQETQYF	TGTGCCAGCAGCCCGACTAGCTTTGGGTTTCAAGAGACCCAGTACTTC
TRBD2	TRBV4-1	.	TRBJ2-5	CASSQGVSGLAGGETQYF	TGCGCCAGCAGCCAGGGTGTCTCGGGACTAGCGGGGGGGGAGACCCAGTACTTC
.	TRBV28	.	TRBJ2-1	CASSLSGGNEQFF	TGTGCCAGCAGTTTATCTGGAGGGAATGAGCAGTTCTTC
.	TRBV14	.	TRBJ1-6	CASSRFTGKRNNSPLHF	TGTGCCAGCAGCCGATTCACAGGGAAGAGGAATAATTCACCCCTCCACTTT
TRBD1	TRBV4-1	.	TRBJ1-1	CASSLGQGDTEAFF	TGCGCCAGCAGCCTCGGACAGGGGGACACTGAAGCTTTCTTT
.	TRBV11-3	.	TRBJ2-3	CASSLGPGTQYF	TGTGCCAGCAGCTTAGGACCGGGTACGCAGTATTTT
TRBD1	TRBV2	few	TRBJ1-1	CASSEASDREAFF	TGTGCCAGCAGTGAAGCGTCGGACAGGGAAGCTTTCTTT
.	TRBV19	.	TRBJ2-1	CASSREVLITYNEQFF	TGTGCCAGTAGCCGCGAAGTTCTGATAACCTACAATGAGCAGTTCTTC
TRBD1	TRBV5-1	.	TRBJ1-2	CASSTGQGLDGYTF	TGCGCCAGCAGCACGGGACAGGGGCTGGATGGCTACACCTTC
.	TRBV10-3	.	TRBJ1-1	CATLDSSEAFF	TGTGCCACCTTAGACAGCTCTGAAGCTTTCTTT
.	TRBV10-3	.	TRBJ2-3	CAISEVEGTQYF	TGTGCCATCAGTGAGGTGGAGGGTACGCAGTATTTT
.	TRBV9	.	TRBJ2-2	CASSVASEEGVLFF	TGTGCCAGCAGCGTAGCTTCAGAGGAGGGAGTGCTGTTTTTT
TRBD2	TRBV7-6	.	TRBJ2-5	CASSWTSGGAETQYF	TGTGCCAGCAGCTGGACTAGCGGGGGGGCAGAGACCCAGTACTTC
.	TRBV7-2	.	TRBJ1-2	CASSLDSGRNYGYTF	TGTGCCAGCAGCTTAGATTCAGGCCGAAACTATGGCTACACCTTC
TRBD1	TRBV7-2	.	TRBJ2-5	CASSYPDRALVRETQYF	TGTGCCAGCAGCTATCCAGACAGGGCTTTGGTTCGGGAGACCCAGTACTTC
TRBD2	TRBV27	.	TRBJ2-3	CASSGLWAGGTDTQYF	TGTGCCAGCAGTGGGCTTTGGGCGGGAGGTACAGATACGCAGTATTTT
.	TRBV6-5	once	TRBJ1-2	CASSSTTDPANYGYTF	TGTGCCAGCAGTTCAACGACAGATCCAGCTAACTATGGCTACACCTTC
TRBD1	TRBV6-6	.	TRBJ2-7	CASRLGQGPYEQYF	TGTGCCAGCAGACTGGGACAGGGGCCCTACGAGCAGTACTTC
.	TRBV7-3	.	TRBJ2-1	CASSPSGRNNEQFF	TGTGCCAGCAGCCCCAGTGGCCGTAACAATGAGCAGTTCTTC